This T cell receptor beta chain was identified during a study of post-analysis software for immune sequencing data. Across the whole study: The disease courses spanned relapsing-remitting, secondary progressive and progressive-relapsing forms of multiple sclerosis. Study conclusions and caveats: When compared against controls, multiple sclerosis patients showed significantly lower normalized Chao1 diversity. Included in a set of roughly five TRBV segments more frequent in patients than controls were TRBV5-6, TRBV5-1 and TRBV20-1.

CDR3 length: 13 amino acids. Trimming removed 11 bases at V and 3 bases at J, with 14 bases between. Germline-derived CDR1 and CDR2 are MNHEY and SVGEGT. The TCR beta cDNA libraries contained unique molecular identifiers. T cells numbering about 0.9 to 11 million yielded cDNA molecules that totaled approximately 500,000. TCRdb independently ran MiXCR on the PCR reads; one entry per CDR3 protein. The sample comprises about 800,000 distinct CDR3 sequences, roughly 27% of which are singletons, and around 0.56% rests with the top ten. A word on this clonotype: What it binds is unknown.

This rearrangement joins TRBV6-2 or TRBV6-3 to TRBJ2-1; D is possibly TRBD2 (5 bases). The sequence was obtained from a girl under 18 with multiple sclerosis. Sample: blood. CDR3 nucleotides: TGTGCCGGAGGCCCCCGAAACTACAATGAGCAGTTCTTC. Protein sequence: CAGGPRNYNEQFF.